This T cell receptor (beta chain) was captured by sequencing in a study of shared clonotypes between healthy human individuals (dated by TCRdb to the early 2020s). Regarding the study in general: The cohort included a few men and two women between 18 and 49 years of age. The study deeply sequenced blood TCR repertoires of about 5 healthy adults to estimate repertoire size and the extent of clonotype sharing between individuals. To increase sequencing depth and limit assay-specific biases, different laboratories used diverse techniques to prepare libraries and sequence TCR repertoires. Each donor's leukapheresis produced roughly between about 0.8 and 8.9 billion PBMCs. What the work shows at the level of the full study, not this receptor alone: Based on pairwise subsampling, the degree of clonotype sharing among donors was expected to be affected by sequencing depth. The small number of donors limited the genetic and exposure-history diversity represented. Sampling was restricted to blood, and TCR repertoires in tissue are likely to differ from TCR repertoires in blood.

CDR1 and CDR2 were assigned from the germline V gene as SNHLY and FYNNEI. The junction shows trimming of 4 bases on V and 1 base on J, plus 10 bases between the germline ends. From the cysteine through the phenylalanine, the CDR3 covers 14 amino acids. The read is trimmed to its CDR3 DNA, 42 bases read in frame from base 1. In the case of this clone: Its antigen remains undetermined. Per-base quality was not reported, and no clone a single base away is much larger than it.

Healthy HIV-negative adults with no recently reported acute infections or vaccinations were included as donors. Every donor was a Caucasian adult living in Nashville, Tennessee, USA. For unsorted samples, tens of millions of PBMCs were counted and genomic DNA was extracted with the QIAamp DNA Blood Mini kit. After blood collection by leukapheresis, PBMCs were isolated using Ficoll-Histopaque density gradient centrifugation and then cryopreserved in the vapor phase of liquid nitrogen. TCR CDR3 regions were amplified from genomic DNA by multiplex PCR using the deep immunoSEQ assay. Extracted genomic DNA from each cell subset was spread evenly across all wells of several immunoSEQ 96-well plates, with each plate serving as a replicate. Each replicate PCR for unsorted PBMC received approximately 300 ng genomic DNA, equal to approximately 29,000 T cell genomes. Ten immunoSEQ deep assay plates were used to sequence the unsorted PBMC genomic DNA. Purified libraries were measured with a Qubit 3.0 fluorometer, size-checked on a Bioanalyzer 2100, and measured again with the KAPA Library Quantification kit. A separate single-read 150-cycle Illumina NextSeq 550 flow cell was used to sequence each immunoSEQ 96-well plate. The study's processing was this. The immunoSEQ output contained only junctional sequences without quality scores, so filtering could not match that applied to full-length reads. To assign V/J genes and CDR3, sequences were annotated against IMGT germline references using PyIR, a Python wrapper for IgBLAST v1.9. Reads were removed for weak V/J assignments (E-value above 1e-6), missing CDR3, stop codons, out-of-frame junctions, or ambiguous translated residues. V3J clonotypes were defined as sequences sharing the same inferred V gene, J gene, and CDR3 amino acid sequence. The percentage overlap between two repertoires was calculated by dividing the number of shared unique clonotypes by the size of the smaller repertoire. Richness of each repertoire was evaluated using RTK rarefaction, the Chao1 estimator, and Recon v2.1 estimates of unobserved clonotypes. TCRdb stores this immuneACCESS table with in-frame sequences only. Part of the clones is absent; in the studies checked, under half of the shortfall reflects unresolved V genes, and no reason is known for the rest. The V and J calls and clone size are taken from that table; D and trimming were inferred from the DNA. This sample is represented by 400,000 to 500,000 clones; 75% to 85% of them were singletons. 13% of the sample is held by the ten biggest clonotypes.

The sample was PBMCs. Recombination connected TRBV2 to TRBJ1-1; a confident D gene designation cannot be given. This TCR was sampled from a middle-aged woman in good health. Some clones in this sample may be carry-over from other donors' samples. The CDR3 in this case is CASSVLQRNTEAFF. The DNA sequence reads TGTGCCAGCAGTGTCCTCCAGAGGAACACTGAAGCTTTCTTT.